Below are 26 T cell receptor beta chains sequenced from a single sample in a study of blood T cell repertoires in COVID-19. Some clones are missing from TCRdb's copy, which holds only in-frame ones; the method was immunoSEQ multiplex PCR. This sample has some 150,000 clones, with about 87% found just once. Sample: peripheral blood. All receptors come from a human donor in a cohort sampled during active COVID-19.

V is TRBV19 and J is TRBJ2-2; the match to TRBD1 covers 7 bases. This CDR3 spans 15 amino acids. Germline V gene data show CDR1 as LNHDA and CDR2 as SQIVND (reference sequence). Trimming cost V 3 bases and J 5 bases; bases outside gene matches: 6. For the CDR3, the DNA is TGTGCCAGTAGTATCGGTACAGGGGTTACCGGGGAGCTGTTTTTT. The encoded protein is CASSIGTGVTGELFF.

CDR3 in amino acids: CASSDPGQVSGELFF. As DNA, the CDR3 is TGTGCCAGCAGCGATCCGGGACAGGTTAGCGGGGAGCTGTTTTTT. This chain links TRBV6-5 with TRBJ2-2; 8 bases match TRBD1. Trimming at V came to 6 bases and at J to 7 bases, leaving 10 bases not matched to a gene. The germline V gene encodes CDR1 MNHEY and CDR2 SVGAGI. The CDR3 is made up of 15 amino acids.

This chain joins TRBV2 and TRBJ2-7; maybe TRBD1 (5 bases). The CDR3 has 15 residues. The ends were cut back, 1 base at V and 1 base at J, with 11 bases in the middle. Per the germline V gene, CDR1 is SNHLY and CDR2 is FYNNEI. As DNA, the CDR3 is TGTGCCAGCAGTGAAGAGTCAGGGTATTCCTACGAGCAGTACTTC. Amino acid sequence: CASSEESGYSYEQYF.

The V call is TRBV19, the J call TRBJ1-1; D possibly corresponds to TRBD1 (6 bases). This CDR3 has 11 residues. Trimming took 11 bases from V and 7 from J, leaving 14 bases between them. CDR1 is LNHDA and CDR2 is SQIVND in the germline V gene (reference sequence). The CDR3 spells CAVQGTIEAFF. Written as DNA, the CDR3 is TGTGCCGTACAGGGCACGATTGAAGCTTTCTTT.

This chain joins TRBV5-1 and TRBJ2-7, with TRBD1 matching over 10 bases. The germline CDR1 and CDR2 sequences are SGHRS and YFSETQ. CDR3 length equals 16 residues. J gave up 5 bases and V 4 bases, and 12 bases lay outside the gene matches. The CDR3 nucleotides read TGCGCCAGCAGCGTTGGGGCGGGACAGGGGTACGACGAGCAGTACTTC. Encoded protein: CASSVGAGQGYDEQYF. Based on the CDR3 plus reference TRBV5-1 and TRBJ2-7, the full variable domain is KAGVTQTPRYLIKTRGQQVTLSCSPISGHRSVSWYQQTPGQGLQFLFEYFSETQRNKGNFPGRFSGRQFSNSRSEMNVSTLELGDSALYLCASSVGAGQGYDEQYFGPGTRLTVT.

CDR3 sequence (DNA): TGTGCCAGCAGCGTAGCAGCGGGAGTTTACAATGAGCAGTTCTTC. Residues: CASSVAAGVYNEQFF. This rearrangement joins TRBV9 to TRBJ2-1; 8 bases line up with TRBD2. The CDR3 contains 15 residues. CDR1 is SGDLS, CDR2 YYNGEE, per germline. V lost 0 bases and J lost 4; bases outside the gene matches: 3.

The V and J genes are TRBV7-2 and TRBJ2-7, with 13 bases aligning to TRBD2. With 2 bases clipped from V and 6 bases from J, the junction kept 7 bases outside the gene matches. The V gene's germline CDR1 is SGHTA and CDR2 FQGNSA. There are 16 residues in the CDR3. The CDR3 DNA sequence: TGTGCCAGCAGCTTAACTAGCGGGAGGGCCAGTGCCGAGCAGTACTTC. Encoded protein: CASSLTSGRASAEQYF.

The chain uses TRBV28 and TRBJ2-2; 10 nucleotides align to TRBD1. Per germline, CDR1 MDHEN and CDR2 SYDVKM. CDR3 length equals 17 residues. The trim removed 3 bases at V and 4 bases at J, leaving 8 bases unmatched. CDR3 nucleotide sequence: TGTGCCAGCAGTTTGGACAGGGGGTTCGGAGGCACCGGGGAGCTGTTTTTT. It encodes CASSLDRGFGGTGELFF.

This clone was recorded a few times. The J gene is TRBJ1-5, the V gene TRBV15, with 7 positions matching TRBD1. Germline trimming cut 0 bases from V and 5 bases from J; bases unmatched to any gene: 4. The CDR3 is made up of 15 amino acids. In germline, CDR1 is LNHNV, CDR2 YYDKDF (reference sequence). Here the CDR3 DNA reads TGTGCCACCAGCAGAGACAGGGGGAACCATCAGCCCCAGCATTTT. Protein: CATSRDRGNHQPQHF. The entire variable domain, with the rest obtained from reference TRBV15 and TRBJ1-5, is as follows: DAMVIQNPRYQVTQFGKPVTLSCSQTLNHNVMYWYQQKSSQAPKLLFHYYDKDFNNEADTPDNFQSRRPNTSFCFLDIRSPGLGDTAMYLCATSRDRGNHQPQHFGDGTRLSIL.

The chain employs TRBV24-1 and TRBJ1-1, with 9 bases fitting TRBD1. CDR3 length equals 17 residues. The germline V gene has CDR1 KGHDR and CDR2 SFDVKD. V dropped 5 bases and J dropped 4; count of bases not matched to a gene: 13. The CDR3 DNA sequence: TGTGCCACCAGTGGAGGTTGGGGACAGGGCTCGATCACTGAAGCTTTCTTT. Protein product: CATSGGWGQGSITEAFF.

The chain combines TRBV28 with TRBJ2-7; 11 bases line up with TRBD2. V was pared by 3 bases and J by 4 bases, with 14 bases of the junction left unmatched. CDR1 and CDR2 from the germline V gene are MDHEN and SYDVKM. The CDR3 contains 18 residues. The CDR3 loop is CASSFTLDLAGGRYEQYF. Here the CDR3 DNA reads TGTGCCAGCAGTTTCACCCTCGACTTAGCGGGAGGGAGGTACGAGCAGTACTTC.

This clone was counted a single time. The V and J genes are TRBV4-2 and TRBJ2-5, with D tentatively TRBD2 (5 bases). Germline V gene sequence: CDR1 LGHNA, CDR2 YNFKEQ. This CDR3 contains 14 residues. V was pared by 1 base and J by 3 bases, with 9 bases between. CDR3 in amino acids: CASSQVTNKETQYF. CDR3 DNA sequence: TGTGCCAGCAGCCAAGTGACTAACAAAGAGACCCAGTACTTC.

This clone appeared once. The chain has TRBV19 and TRBJ2-2, with D perhaps TRBD1 (5 bases). Trimming left V 6 bases short and J 7 bases short, with 15 bases between. The CDR3 loop spans 14 amino acids. Germline V gene data show CDR1 as LNHDA and CDR2 as SQIVND (reference sequence). The DNA for the CDR3 is TGTGCCAGTAGGGCTCAGGGTCCGGTCGGGGAGCTGTTTTTT. It encodes CASRAQGPVGELFF.

The rearrangement uses TRBV7-9 and TRBJ2-7; unclear D gene. The V gene's germline CDR1 is SEHNR and CDR2 FQNEAQ (reference sequence). This CDR3 region has 12 residues. Trimming left V 2 bases short and J 0 bases short, with 2 bases between. The CDR3 sequence: CASSLYSYEQYF. In DNA, the CDR3 is TGTGCCAGCAGCTTATACTCCTACGAGCAGTACTTC.

This sequence joins TRBV6-1 and TRBJ1-1; 7 bases line up with TRBD1. The V segment lost 6 bases and the J segment 5 bases; nucleotides outside the gene matches: 9. The CDR3 is 14 amino acids. From germline, CDR1 is MNHNS and CDR2 SASEGT. CDR3 in DNA: TGTGCCAGCAGATTCGACAGGGTGGGAACTGAAGCTTTCTTT. This codes for CASRFDRVGTEAFF.

CDR3 loop: CASRDSGIGEQFF. The CDR3 coding sequence is TGTGCCAGTCGGGATTCGGGGATTGGCGAGCAGTTCTTC. V is TRBV6-6 and J is TRBJ2-1, with D possibly matching TRBD2 (5 bases). Looked up from germline, CDR1 is MNHNY and CDR2 is SVGAGI (reference sequence). Trimming shortened V by 9 bases and J by 10 bases, and 19 bases separated the two germline ends. CDR3 length: 13 amino acids.

The chain links TRBV5-4 to TRBJ2-2, with D possibly matching TRBD2 (6 bases). The CDR3 spans 14 residues. Looked up from germline, CDR1 is SGHNT and CDR2 is YYREEE (reference sequence). Between the trimmed V and J ends, which lost 0 bases and 6 bases, there was a span of 9 bases. The CDR3 loop reads CASSLAGVAGELFF. DNA of the CDR3: TGTGCCAGCAGCTTGGCGGGAGTAGCCGGGGAGCTGTTTTTT.

The chain recombines TRBV6-2 or TRBV6-3 with TRBJ1-2; maybe TRBD1 (6 bases). Germline V gene sequence: CDR1 MNHEY, CDR2 SVGEGT. Deletions cut 0 bases from V and 8 bases from J, with 13 bases between. The CDR3 is 14 amino acids. As DNA, the CDR3 is TGTGCCAGCAGTTACTCTTCAGGGGTGTGGGGCTACACCTTC. It codes for CASSYSSGVWGYTF.

V is TRBV11-2 and J is TRBJ1-2; no clear D gene. CDR1 SGHAT and CDR2 FQNNGV come from the germline V gene. Trimming pared 4 bases from V and 5 bases from J, leaving 11 bases between. This CDR3 is 13 amino acids long. CDR3 in DNA: TGTGCCAGCAGCTCCCTTAGAATATATGGCTACACCTTC. Its translation: CASSSLRIYGYTF.

The rearrangement joins TRBV28 to TRBJ1-2; D is undetermined. This CDR3 spans 13 amino acids. Per germline, CDR1 MDHEN and CDR2 SYDVKM. Between the trimmed V and J ends, which lost 3 bases and 7 bases, there was a span of 12 bases. The CDR3 DNA sequence: TGTGCCAGCAGTTTGTCCGGGGTCATTGGCTACACCTTC. This encodes CASSLSGVIGYTF.

Written as DNA, the CDR3 is TGTGCCAGCAGATCGGGAGGTCTCAGCTCCTACGAGCAGTACTTC. This gives the protein CASRSGGLSSYEQYF. The chain combines TRBV5-5 with TRBJ2-7, with 7 bases matching TRBD2. V gave up 5 bases and J gave up 0 bases; unmatched junction bases: 8. The CDR3 runs to 15 residues. The germline gives CDR1 SGHKS, CDR2 YYEKEE (reference sequence).

The chain has TRBV25-1 and TRBJ1-6; a possible D gene is TRBD1 (5 bases). The germline CDR1 and CDR2 sequences are MGHDK and SYGVNS. The CDR3 consists of 14 residues. V dropped 9 bases and J dropped 6 bases, with 15 bases sitting between them. The CDR3 is CARVGHLSNSPLHF. The CDR3, as DNA: TGTGCCAGGGTAGGACATCTCAGTAATTCACCCCTCCACTTT. The full variable domain, with the rest looked up from reference TRBV25-1 and TRBJ1-6, is EADIYQTPRYLVIGTGKKITLECSQTMGHDKMYWYQQDPGMELHLIHYSYGVNSTEKGDLSSESTVSRIRTEHFPLTLESARPSHTSQYLCARVGHLSNSPLHFGNGTRLTVT.

V and J are TRBV15 and TRBJ2-5; the match to TRBD2 covers 12 bases. The CDR3 covers 16 residues. V was pared by 0 bases and J by 2 bases, with 1 base of the junction left unmatched. The germline V gene has CDR1 LNHNV and CDR2 YYDKDF (reference sequence). The CDR3 loop reads CATSRDTSGGQETQYF. The CDR3 bases are TGTGCCACCAGCAGAGATACTAGCGGGGGGCAAGAGACCCAGTACTTC.

The rearrangement links TRBV3-1 (or the pseudogene TRBV3-2) to TRBJ2-1, with 9 bases fitting TRBD1. Germline V gene lookup returns CDR1 LGHDT and CDR2 YNNKEL (reference sequence). The CDR3 runs to 15 residues. The V segment lost 4 bases and the J segment 8 bases; nucleotides outside the gene matches: 9. In nucleotides, the CDR3 is TGTGCCAGCAGCCTACGGGGACAGGGTGGCGATGAGCAGTTCTTC. This translates into CASSLRGQGGDEQFF.

The rearrangement links TRBV19 to TRBJ2-1; D may be TRBD2 (7 bases). Trimming removed 5 bases from V and 6 bases from J, with 17 bases in between. The CDR3 loop spans 15 amino acids. Germline-derived CDR1 and CDR2 are LNHDA and SQIVND (reference sequence). The DNA of the CDR3 is TGTGCCAGTAGTTGGACGGGGGGCCCCTTCAATGAGCAGTTCTTC. Translated: CASSWTGGPFNEQFF.

This chain links TRBV7-9 with TRBJ2-5, with TRBD2 identical over 8 bases. J lost 2 bases, V lost 3 bases, and 5 bases had no gene match. There are 15 residues in the CDR3. Germline CDR1 is SEHNR and CDR2 is FQNEAQ (reference sequence). CDR3 nucleotides: TGTGCCAGCAGCTTCGGTAGCGGGGATCAAGAGACCCAGTACTTC. It codes for CASSFGSGDQETQYF. The entire variable domain, with the rest obtained from reference TRBV7-9 and TRBJ2-5, is as follows: DTGVSQNPRHKITKRGQNVTFRCDPISEHNRLYWYRQTLGQGPEFLTYFQNEAQLEKSRLLSDRFSAERPKGSFSTLEIQRTEQGDSAMYLCASSFGSGDQETQYFGPGTRLLVL.